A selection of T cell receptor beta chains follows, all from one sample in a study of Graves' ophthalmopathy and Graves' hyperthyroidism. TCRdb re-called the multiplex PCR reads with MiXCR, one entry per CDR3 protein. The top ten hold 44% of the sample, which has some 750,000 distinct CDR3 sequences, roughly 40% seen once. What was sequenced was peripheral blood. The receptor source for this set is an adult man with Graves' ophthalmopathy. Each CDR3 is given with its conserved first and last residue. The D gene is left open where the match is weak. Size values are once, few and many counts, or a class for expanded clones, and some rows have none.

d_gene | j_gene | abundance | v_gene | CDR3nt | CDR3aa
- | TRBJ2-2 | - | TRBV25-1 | TGTGCCAGCAGCGTGAATCAGGGGAACTCCGGGGAGCTGTTTTTT | CASSVNQGNSGELFF
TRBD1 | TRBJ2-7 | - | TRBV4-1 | TGCGCCCGCAGCCAAGATCGACAGGGGGCATCCTACGAGCAGTACTTC | CARSQDRQGASYEQYF
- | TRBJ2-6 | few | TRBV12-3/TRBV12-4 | TGTGCCAGCAGTTTGTATAAGGGCGCCGGGGCCAACGTCCTGACTTTC | CASSLYKGAGANVLTF
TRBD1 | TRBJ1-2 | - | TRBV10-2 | TGCGCCAGCAGTGAATCCGAGACAGGGATCGGTGGCTACACCTTC | CASSESETGIGGYTF
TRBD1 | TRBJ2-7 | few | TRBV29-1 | TGCAGCGCCGCGACAGGGGGCTTGGGGGAGCAGTACTTC | CSAATGGLGEQYF
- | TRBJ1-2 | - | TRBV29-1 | TGCAGCGCCGGACCGGACTATGGCTACACCTTC | CSAGPDYGYTF
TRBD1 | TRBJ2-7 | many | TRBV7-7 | TGTGCCAGCAGCCAACGACAGGGCAGCTCCTACGAGCAGTACTTC | CASSQRQGSSYEQYF
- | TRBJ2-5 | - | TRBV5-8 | TGTGCCAGCAGGGGACCGGACGGCGAGAAGACCCAGTACTTC | CASRGPDGEKTQYF
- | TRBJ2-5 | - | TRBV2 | TGTGCCAGCAAGGAACGGGGGGCACAAGAGACCCAGTACTTC | CASKERGAQETQYF
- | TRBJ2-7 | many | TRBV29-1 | TGCAGCGTAGTTAGCCCGTATTCCTCCTACGAGCAGTACTTC | CSVVSPYSSYEQYF
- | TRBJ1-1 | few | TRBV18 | TGTGCCAGCTCGCTATCAAAGGGATACACTGAAGCTTTCTTT | CASSLSKGYTEAFF
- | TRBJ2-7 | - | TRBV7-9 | TGTGCCAGCAGCGGGCAGGCAACCCCCTACGAGCAGTACTTC | CASSGQATPYEQYF
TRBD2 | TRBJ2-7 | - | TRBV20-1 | TGCAGTGCTAGAGAAGGAAGCGGGAGTATCCCCTACGAGCAGTACTTC | CSAREGSGSIPYEQYF
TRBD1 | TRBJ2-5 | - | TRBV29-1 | TGCAGCGCCGCCCGGGACAGGGGGTACGGAGAGACCCAGTACTTC | CSAARDRGYGETQYF
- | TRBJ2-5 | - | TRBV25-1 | TGTGCCAGCTCTCGCCAGGATGGGGGACAAGAGACCCAGTACTTC | CASSRQDGGQETQYF
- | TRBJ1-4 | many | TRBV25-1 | TGTGCCAGCAGTGACAGGTCAACTAATGAAAAACTGTTTTTT | CASSDRSTNEKLFF
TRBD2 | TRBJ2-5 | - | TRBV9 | TGTGCCAGCAGCGTAGGGAATAGCGGGGGGATTTCGAAAGAGACCCAGTACTTC | CASSVGNSGGISKETQYF
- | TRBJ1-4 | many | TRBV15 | TGTGCCACCAGCAGAGATGCCCCAAAAAGTGAAAAACTGTTTTTT | CATSRDAPKSEKLFF
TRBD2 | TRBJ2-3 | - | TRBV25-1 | TGTGCCAGCATCGGCGGGGGGCGCACAGATACGCAGTATTTT | CASIGGGRTDTQYF
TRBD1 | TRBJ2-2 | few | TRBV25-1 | TGTGCCAGCAGTTTGCACAGGGGATTGGCCGGGGAGCTGTTTTTT | CASSLHRGLAGELFF
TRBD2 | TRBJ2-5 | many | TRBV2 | TGTGCCAGCAGCGGTTGGGGTAGCGGGGGAGAGACCCAGTACTTC | CASSGWGSGGETQYF
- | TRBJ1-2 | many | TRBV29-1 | TGCAGCTTGGGAGGCTACACCTTC | CSLGGYTF
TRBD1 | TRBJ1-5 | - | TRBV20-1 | TGCAGTGCTCCTCCGGGACAGGGGGGCGATCAGCCCCAGCATTTT | CSAPPGQGGDQPQHF